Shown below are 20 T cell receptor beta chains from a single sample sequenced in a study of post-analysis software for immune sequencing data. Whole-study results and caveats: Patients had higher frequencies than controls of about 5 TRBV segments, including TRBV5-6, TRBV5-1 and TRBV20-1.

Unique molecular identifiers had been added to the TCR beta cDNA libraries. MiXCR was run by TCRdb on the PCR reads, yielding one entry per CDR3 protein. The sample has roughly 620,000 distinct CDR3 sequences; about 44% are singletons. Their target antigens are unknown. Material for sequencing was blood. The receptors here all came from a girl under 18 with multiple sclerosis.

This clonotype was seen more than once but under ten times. The CDR3 DNA reads TGTGCCAGCAGCTTAGAGGGGACACCTAACTATGGCTACACCTTC. Encoded protein: CASSLEGTPNYGYTF. The genes are TRBV7-8 and TRBJ1-2; D perhaps matches TRBD1 (6 bases). Trimming took off 1 base at V and 0 bases at J, with 9 bases between the two ends. CDR1 and CDR2 from the germline V gene are SGHVS and FQNEAQ. The CDR3 sequence is 15 residues long.

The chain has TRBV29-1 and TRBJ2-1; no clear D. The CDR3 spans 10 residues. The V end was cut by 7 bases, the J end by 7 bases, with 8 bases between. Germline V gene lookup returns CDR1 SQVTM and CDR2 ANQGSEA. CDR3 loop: CSAQQNEQFF. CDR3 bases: TGCAGCGCTCAACAGAATGAGCAGTTCTTC.

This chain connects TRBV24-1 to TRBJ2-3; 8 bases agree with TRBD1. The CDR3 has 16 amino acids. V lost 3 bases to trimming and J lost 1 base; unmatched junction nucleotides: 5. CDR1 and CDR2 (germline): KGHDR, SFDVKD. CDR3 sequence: CATSDVAGQGTDTQYF. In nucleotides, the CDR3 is TGTGCCACCAGTGATGTCGCGGGACAGGGCACAGATACGCAGTATTTT.

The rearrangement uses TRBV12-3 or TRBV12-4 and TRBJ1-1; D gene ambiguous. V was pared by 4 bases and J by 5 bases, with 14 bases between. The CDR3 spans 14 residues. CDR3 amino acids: CASSWRRGRTEAFF. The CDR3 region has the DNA TGTGCCAGCAGTTGGCGACGTGGTAGGACTGAAGCTTTCTTT.

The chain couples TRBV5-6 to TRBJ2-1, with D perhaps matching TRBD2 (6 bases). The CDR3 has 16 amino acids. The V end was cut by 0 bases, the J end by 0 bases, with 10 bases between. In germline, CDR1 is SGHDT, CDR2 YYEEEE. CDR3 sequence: CASSLGGRHSYNEQFF. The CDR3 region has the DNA TGTGCCAGCAGCTTGGGGGGGAGGCACTCCTACAATGAGCAGTTCTTC. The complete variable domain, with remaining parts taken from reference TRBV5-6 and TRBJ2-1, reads DAGVTQSPTHLIKTRGQQVTLRCSPKSGHDTVSWYQQALGQGPQFIFQYYEEEERQRGNFPDRFSGHQFPNYSSELNVNALLLGDSALYLCASSLGGRHSYNEQFFGPGTRLTVL.

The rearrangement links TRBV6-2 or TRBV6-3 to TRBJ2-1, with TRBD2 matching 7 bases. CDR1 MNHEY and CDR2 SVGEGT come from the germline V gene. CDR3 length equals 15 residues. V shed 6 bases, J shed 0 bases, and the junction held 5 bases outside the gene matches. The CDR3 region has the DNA TGTGCCAGCAGCCAGCGGGAAGGCTCCTACAATGAGCAGTTCTTC. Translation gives CASSQREGSYNEQFF.

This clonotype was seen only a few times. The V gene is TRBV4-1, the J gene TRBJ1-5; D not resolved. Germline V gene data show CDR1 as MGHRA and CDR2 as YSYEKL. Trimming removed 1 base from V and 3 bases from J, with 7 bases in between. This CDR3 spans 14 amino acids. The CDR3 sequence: CASSQGRINQPQHF. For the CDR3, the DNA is TGCGCCAGCAGCCAAGGACGGATCAATCAGCCCCAGCATTTT.

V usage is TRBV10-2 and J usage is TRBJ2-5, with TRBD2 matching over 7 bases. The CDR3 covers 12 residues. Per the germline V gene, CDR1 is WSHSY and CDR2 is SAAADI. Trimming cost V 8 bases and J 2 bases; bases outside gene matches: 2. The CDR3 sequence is CASGAGQETQYF. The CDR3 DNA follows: TGCGCCAGCGGAGCGGGGCAAGAGACCCAGTACTTC.

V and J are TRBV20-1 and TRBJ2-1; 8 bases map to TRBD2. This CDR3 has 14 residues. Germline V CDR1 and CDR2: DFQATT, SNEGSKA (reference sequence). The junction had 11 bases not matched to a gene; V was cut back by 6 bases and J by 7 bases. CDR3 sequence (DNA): TGCAGTGCGACCGGGACTAGGGGCTCAAATGAGCAGTTCTTC. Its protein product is CSATGTRGSNEQFF.

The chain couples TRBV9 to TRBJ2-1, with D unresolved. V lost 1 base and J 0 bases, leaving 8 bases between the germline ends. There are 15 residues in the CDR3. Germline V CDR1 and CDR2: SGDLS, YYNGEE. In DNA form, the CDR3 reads TGTGCCAGCAGCGTATCCACGGCCTCCTACAATGAGCAGTTCTTC. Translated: CASSVSTASYNEQFF.

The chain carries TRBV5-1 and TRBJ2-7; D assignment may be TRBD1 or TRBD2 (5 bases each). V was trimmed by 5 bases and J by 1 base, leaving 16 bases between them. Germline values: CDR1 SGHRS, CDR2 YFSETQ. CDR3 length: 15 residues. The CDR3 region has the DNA TGCGCCAGCAGGGGGGTTGTGACAAATTCCTACGAGCAGTACTTC. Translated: CASRGVVTNSYEQYF.

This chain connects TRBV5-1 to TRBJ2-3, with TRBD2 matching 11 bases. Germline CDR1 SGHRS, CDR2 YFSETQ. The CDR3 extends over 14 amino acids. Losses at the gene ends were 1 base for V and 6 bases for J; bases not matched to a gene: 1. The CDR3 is CASSLTSGSDTQYF. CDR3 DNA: TGCGCCAGCAGCTTGACTAGCGGGAGCGATACGCAGTATTTT.

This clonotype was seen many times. CDR3 protein: CSVSIDPGTAGYEQYF. The CDR3 DNA follows: TGCAGCGTCTCTATCGACCCCGGGACAGCCGGTTACGAGCAGTACTTC. V usage is TRBV29-1 and J usage is TRBJ2-7; TRBD1 agrees at 7 bases. Germline CDR1 reads SQVTM; CDR2 reads ANQGSEA. The CDR3 loop spans 16 amino acids. V trimming: 6 bases; J trimming: 4 bases; junction bases outside the gene matches: 18.

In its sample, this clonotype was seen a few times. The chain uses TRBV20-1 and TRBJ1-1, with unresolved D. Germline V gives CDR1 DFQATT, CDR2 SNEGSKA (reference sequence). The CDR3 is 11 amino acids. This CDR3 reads CSTQTNTEAFF. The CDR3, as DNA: TGCAGCACTCAGACGAACACTGAAGCTTTCTTT.

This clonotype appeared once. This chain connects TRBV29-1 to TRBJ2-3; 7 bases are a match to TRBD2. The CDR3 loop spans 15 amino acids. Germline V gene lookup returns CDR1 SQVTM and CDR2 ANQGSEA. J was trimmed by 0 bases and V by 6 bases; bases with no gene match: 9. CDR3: CSVDGLGSSTDTQYF. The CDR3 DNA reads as TGCAGCGTCGACGGACTAGGGAGTAGCACAGATACGCAGTATTTT.

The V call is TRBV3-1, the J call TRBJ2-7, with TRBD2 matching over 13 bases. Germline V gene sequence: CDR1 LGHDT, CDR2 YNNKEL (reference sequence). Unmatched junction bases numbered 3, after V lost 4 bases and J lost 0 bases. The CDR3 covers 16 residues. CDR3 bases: TGTGCCAGCAGCCTGTGGACTAGCGGGAGCTCCTACGAGCAGTACTTC. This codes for CASSLWTSGSSYEQYF.

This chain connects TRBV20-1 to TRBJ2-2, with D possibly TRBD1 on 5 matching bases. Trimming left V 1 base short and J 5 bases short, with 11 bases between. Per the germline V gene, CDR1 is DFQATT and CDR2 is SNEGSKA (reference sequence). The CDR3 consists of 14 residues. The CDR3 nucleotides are TGCAGTGCTAGAGGGCAACCAGGGACCGGGGAGCTGTTTTTT. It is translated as CSARGQPGTGELFF.

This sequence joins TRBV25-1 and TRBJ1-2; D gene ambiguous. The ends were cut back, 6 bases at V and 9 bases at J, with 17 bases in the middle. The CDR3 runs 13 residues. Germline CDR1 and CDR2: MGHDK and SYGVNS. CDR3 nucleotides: TGTGCCAGCAGCGGCAGGTTCCGAGGGAGCTACACCTTC. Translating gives CASSGRFRGSYTF.

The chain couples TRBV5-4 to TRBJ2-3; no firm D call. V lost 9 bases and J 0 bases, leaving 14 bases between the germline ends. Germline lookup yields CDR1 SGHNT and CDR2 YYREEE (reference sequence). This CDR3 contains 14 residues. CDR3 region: CATGPRYSTDTQYF. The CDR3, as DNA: TGTGCCACCGGACCCAGATATAGCACAGATACGCAGTATTTT. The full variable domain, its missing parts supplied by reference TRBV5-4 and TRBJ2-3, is ETGVTQSPTHLIKTRGQQVTLRCSSQSGHNTVSWYQQALGQGPQFIFQYYREEENGRGNFPPRFSGLQFPNYSSELNVNALELDDSALYLCATGPRYSTDTQYFGPGTRLTVL.

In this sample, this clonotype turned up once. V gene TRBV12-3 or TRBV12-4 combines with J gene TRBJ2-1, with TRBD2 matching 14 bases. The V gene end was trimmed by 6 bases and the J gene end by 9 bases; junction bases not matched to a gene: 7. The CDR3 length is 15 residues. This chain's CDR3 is CASSRGLAGGIEQFF. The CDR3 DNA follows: TGTGCCAGCAGCCGTGGACTAGCGGGAGGTATTGAGCAGTTCTTC.